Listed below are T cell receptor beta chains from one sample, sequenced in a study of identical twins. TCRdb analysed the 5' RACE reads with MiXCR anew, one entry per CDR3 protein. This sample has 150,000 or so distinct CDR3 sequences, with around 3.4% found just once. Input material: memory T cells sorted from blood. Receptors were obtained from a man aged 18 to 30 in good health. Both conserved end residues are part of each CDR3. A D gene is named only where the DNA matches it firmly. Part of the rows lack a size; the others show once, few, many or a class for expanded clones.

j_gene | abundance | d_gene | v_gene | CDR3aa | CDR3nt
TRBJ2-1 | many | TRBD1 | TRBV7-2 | CASSFGSPPGQGVSNEQFF | TGTGCCAGCAGCTTTGGGTCCCCACCGGGACAGGGAGTTAGTAATGAGCAGTTCTTC
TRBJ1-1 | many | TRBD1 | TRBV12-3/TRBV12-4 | CASSSLQGMNTEAFF | TGTGCCAGCAGTTCCCTACAGGGGATGAACACTGAAGCTTTCTTT
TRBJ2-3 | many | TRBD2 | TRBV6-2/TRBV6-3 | CASSSLAGGPGDTQYF | TGTGCCAGCAGTTCCCTAGCGGGAGGGCCGGGAGATACGCAGTATTTT
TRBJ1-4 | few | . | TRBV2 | CASSEMQNNEKLFF | TGTGCCAGCAGTGAAATGCAGAATAATGAAAAACTGTTTTTT
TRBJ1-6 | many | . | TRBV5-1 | CASKEGDNSPLHF | TGCGCCAGCAAAGAAGGGGATAATTCACCCCTCCACTTT
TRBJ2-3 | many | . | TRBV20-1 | CSARGEGVSTDTQYF | TGCAGTGCTAGAGGGGAGGGGGTAAGCACAGATACGCAGTATTTT
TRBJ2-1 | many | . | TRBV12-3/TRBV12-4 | CASSPRGEGRGEQFF | TGTGCCAGCAGCCCAAGGGGGGAGGGCCGCGGTGAGCAGTTCTTC
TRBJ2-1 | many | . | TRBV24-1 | CATSDFGLGEQFF | TGTGCCACCAGTGATTTCGGGTTAGGGGAGCAGTTCTTC
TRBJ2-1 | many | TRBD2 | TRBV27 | CASTGLAGVGEQFF | TGTGCCAGCACGGGGCTAGCGGGAGTCGGTGAGCAGTTCTTC
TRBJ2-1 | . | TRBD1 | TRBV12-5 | CASGPGQAYDEQFF | TGTGCTAGTGGGCCGGGACAGGCGTATGATGAGCAGTTCTTC
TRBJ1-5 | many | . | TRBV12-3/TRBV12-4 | CASRRGAGAGNQPQHF | TGTGCCAGCAGACGAGGGGCCGGGGCTGGCAATCAGCCCCAGCATTTT
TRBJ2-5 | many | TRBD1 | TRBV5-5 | CASGQEGVPETQYF | TGTGCCAGCGGACAGGAAGGGGTTCCGGAGACCCAGTACTTC
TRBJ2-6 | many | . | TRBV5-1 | CASSLQGTASSGANVLTF | TGCGCCAGCAGCTTGCAAGGGACGGCGTCCTCTGGGGCCAACGTCCTGACTTTC
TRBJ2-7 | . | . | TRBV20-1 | CSALGGIYEQYF | TGCAGTGCGCTCGGGGGTATTTACGAGCAGTACTTC
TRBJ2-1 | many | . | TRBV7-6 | CASSLGLAWDEQFF | TGTGCCAGCAGCTTAGGGCTAGCTTGGGATGAGCAGTTCTTC